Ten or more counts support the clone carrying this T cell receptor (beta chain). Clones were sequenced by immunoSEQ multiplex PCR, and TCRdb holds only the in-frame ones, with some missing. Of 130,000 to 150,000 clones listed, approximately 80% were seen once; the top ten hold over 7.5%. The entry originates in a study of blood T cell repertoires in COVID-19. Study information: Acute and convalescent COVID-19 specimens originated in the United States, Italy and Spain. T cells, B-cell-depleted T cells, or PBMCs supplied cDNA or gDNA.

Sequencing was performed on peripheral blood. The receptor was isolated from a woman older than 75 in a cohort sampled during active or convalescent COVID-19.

The CDR3 bases are TGTGCCAGCAGTTACTCGTCGACAGGGCCTAATTCACCCCTCCACTTT. Its translation: CASSYSSTGPNSPLHF. V and J are TRBV6-5 and TRBJ1-6; 7 bases map to TRBD1. CDR1 MNHEY and CDR2 SVGAGI come from the germline V gene. The CDR3 extends over 16 amino acids. Germline trimming cut 0 bases from V and 6 bases from J; bases unmatched to any gene: 5.